Reported below is one T cell receptor beta chain. The data are from a study of cytomegalovirus exposure and HLA in healthy donors. Primers for the PCR totalled 60 Vbeta and 13 Jbeta. Sequenced by immunoSEQ multiplex PCR; TCRdb stores in-frame clones only, minus some. The table lists around 140,000 clones, 64% of them singletons. The CDR3 has 14 residues. V was shortened by 5 bases and J by 4 bases, with 14 bases between the two germline ends. CDR1 is SGHTA and CDR2 is FQGNSA in the germline V gene. This TCR came from a woman in her 40s in good health and CMV-seronegative. Sequences were obtained from PBMCs. V usage is TRBV7-2 and J usage is TRBJ2-5; possible D gene TRBD2, 5 bases. CDR3 nucleotide sequence: TGTGCCAGCAGCCCCTCGCGGGTGGGAGAGACCCAGTACTTC. Translating it yields CASSPSRVGETQYF.